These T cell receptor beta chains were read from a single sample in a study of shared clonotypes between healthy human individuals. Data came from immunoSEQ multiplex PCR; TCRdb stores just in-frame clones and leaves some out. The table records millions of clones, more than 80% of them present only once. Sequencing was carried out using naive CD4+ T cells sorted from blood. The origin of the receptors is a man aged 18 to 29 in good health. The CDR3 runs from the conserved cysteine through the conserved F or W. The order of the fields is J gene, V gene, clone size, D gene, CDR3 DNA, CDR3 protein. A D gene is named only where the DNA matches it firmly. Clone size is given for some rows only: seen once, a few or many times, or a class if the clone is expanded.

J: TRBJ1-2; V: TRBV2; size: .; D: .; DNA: TGTGCCAGCAGTGAAGGACAGTATCCTAGCTATGGCTACACCTTC; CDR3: CASSEGQYPSYGYTF
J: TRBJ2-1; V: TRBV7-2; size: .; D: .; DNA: TGTGCCAGCAGTACATGGGGAGACAATGAGCAGTTCTTC; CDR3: CASSTWGDNEQFF
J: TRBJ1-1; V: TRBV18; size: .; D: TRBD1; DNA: TGTGCCAGCTCACGACAGGGGGGCGGCACTGAAGCTTTCTTT; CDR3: CASSRQGGGTEAFF
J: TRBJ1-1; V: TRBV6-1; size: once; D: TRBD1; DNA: TGTGCCAGCAGTGAAGCCGGGACAGGGCCATACGAAGCTTTCTTT; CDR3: CASSEAGTGPYEAFF
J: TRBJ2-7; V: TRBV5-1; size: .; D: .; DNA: TGCGCCAGCAGCTCCGGGACACCTTCCTACGAGCAGTACTTC; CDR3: CASSSGTPSYEQYF
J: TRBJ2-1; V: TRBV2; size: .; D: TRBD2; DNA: TGTGCCAGCAGTGAATTAGCGGGGGGCCTGGATGAGCAGTTCTTC; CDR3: CASSELAGGLDEQFF
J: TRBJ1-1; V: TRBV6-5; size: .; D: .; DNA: TGTGCCAGCAGGGACAGTAAGAACACTGAAGCTTTCTTT; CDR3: CASRDSKNTEAFF
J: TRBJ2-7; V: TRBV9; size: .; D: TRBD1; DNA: TGTGCCAGCAGCGTAGGACTCCTTCCCGGGACAGGGGACCACGAGCAGTACTTC; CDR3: CASSVGLLPGTGDHEQYF
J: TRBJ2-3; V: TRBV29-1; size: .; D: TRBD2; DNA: TGCAGCGTTTCTGGGACTAGCGGGAGGGTCGATACGCAGTATTTT; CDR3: CSVSGTSGRVDTQYF
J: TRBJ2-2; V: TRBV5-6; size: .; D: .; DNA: TGTGCCAGCAGCTTCAGCACCGGGGAGCTGTTTTTT; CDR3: CASSFSTGELFF
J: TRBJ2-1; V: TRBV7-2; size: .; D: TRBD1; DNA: TGTGCCAGCAGCCCGACCGGGACAGTTATTGAGCAGTTCTTC; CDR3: CASSPTGTVIEQFF
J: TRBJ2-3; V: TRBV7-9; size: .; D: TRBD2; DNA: TGTGCCAGCAGCACCTTTCGGAGACTAGCGGAACGCACAGATACGCAGTATTTT; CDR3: CASSTFRRLAERTDTQYF
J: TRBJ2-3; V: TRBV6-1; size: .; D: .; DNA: TGTGCCAGCAGTGAGGGGGGGGCTAAGAGCACAGATACGCAGTATTTT; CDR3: CASSEGGAKSTDTQYF
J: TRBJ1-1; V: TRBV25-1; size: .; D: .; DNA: TGTGCCAGCATCGGCATTCCGGGCACTGAAGCTTTCTTT; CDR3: CASIGIPGTEAFF
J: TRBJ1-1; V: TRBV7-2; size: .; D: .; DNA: TGTGCCAGCAGCTTAGGCGGAGGGGTGGCTGAAGCTTTCTTT; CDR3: CASSLGGGVAEAFF
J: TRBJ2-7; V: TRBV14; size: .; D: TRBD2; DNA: TGTGCCAGCAGCCAAGATCTGCACCGGGAGGACGAGCAGTACTTC; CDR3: CASSQDLHREDEQYF
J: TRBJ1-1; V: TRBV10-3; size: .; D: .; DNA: TGTGCCATCAGTGAAGGGGTACAGGGAACGACGGAAGCTTTCTTT; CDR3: CAISEGVQGTTEAFF
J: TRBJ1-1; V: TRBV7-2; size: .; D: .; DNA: TGTGCCAGCAGCTACACCGGGGCCAGCAACACTGAAGCTTTCTTT; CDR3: CASSYTGASNTEAFF
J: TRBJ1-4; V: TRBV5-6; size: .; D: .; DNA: TGTGCCAGCAGCTTGACAGGGCATAATGAAAAACTGTTTTTT; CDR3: CASSLTGHNEKLFF
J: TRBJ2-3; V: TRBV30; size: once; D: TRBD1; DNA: TGTGCCTGGAGCGAAAGGGACAGGGCGACAGATACGCAGTATTTT; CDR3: CAWSERDRATDTQYF
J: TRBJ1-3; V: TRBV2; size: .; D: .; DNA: TGTGCCAGCAGGTTCCGGGAGGAAGGAAACACCATATATTTT; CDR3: CASRFREEGNTIYF
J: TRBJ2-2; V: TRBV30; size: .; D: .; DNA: TGTGCCTGGAGTCGTAACACCGGGGAGCTGTTTTTT; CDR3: CAWSRNTGELFF
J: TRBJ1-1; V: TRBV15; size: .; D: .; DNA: TGTGCCACCGTCAAGTTGGGGCGTAGCACTGAAGCTTTCTTT; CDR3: CATVKLGRSTEAFF
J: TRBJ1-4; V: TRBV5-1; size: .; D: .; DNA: TGCGCCAGCAGCTTACGGCAGGGACCATATGAAAAACTGTTTTTT; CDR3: CASSLRQGPYEKLFF
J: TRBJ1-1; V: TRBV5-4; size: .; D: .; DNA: TGTGCCAGCAGCTTGGATTTAAACACTGAAGCTTTCTTT; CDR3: CASSLDLNTEAFF
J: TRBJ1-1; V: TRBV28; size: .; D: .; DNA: TGTGCCAGCAGTCCCTATGTTAAGCATGAAGCTTTCTTT; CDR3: CASSPYVKHEAFF
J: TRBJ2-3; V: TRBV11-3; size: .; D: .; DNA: TGTGCCAGCAGCTCTGACAGAGATACGCAGTATTTT; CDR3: CASSSDRDTQYF
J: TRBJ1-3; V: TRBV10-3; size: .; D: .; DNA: TGTGCCATCAGGGGTGCCTCTGGAAACACCATATATTTT; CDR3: CAIRGASGNTIYF
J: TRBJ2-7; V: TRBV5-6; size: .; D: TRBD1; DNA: TGTGCCAGCAGCTCCCGGACAGGGGGCTCCTACGAGCAGTACTTC; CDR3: CASSSRTGGSYEQYF
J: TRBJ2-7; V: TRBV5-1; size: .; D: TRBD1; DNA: TGCGCCAGCAGCTTGAGGGGACAGGGGGTTGAGGAGCAGTACTTC; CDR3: CASSLRGQGVEEQYF
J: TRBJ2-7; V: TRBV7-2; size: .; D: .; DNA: TGTGCCAGTTCGCGAGGGGGGGCTACACGGTACGAGCAGTACTTC; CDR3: CASSRGGATRYEQYF
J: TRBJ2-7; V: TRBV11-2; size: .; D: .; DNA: TGTGCCAGCAGCTTAGGTACGGGGCAGGGAGACTACGAGCAGTACTTC; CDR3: CASSLGTGQGDYEQYF
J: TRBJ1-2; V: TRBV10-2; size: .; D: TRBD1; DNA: TGCGCCAGCAGTCAGGGGGCTGGGTATGGCTACACCTTC; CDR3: CASSQGAGYGYTF
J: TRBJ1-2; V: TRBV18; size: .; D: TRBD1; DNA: TGTGCCAGCTCAGACTCCGGGACAGGGACGCGCTACACCTTC; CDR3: CASSDSGTGTRYTF
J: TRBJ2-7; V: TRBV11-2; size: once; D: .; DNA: TGTGCCAGCAGCTTAGATCGATCTAGTCCCTACGAGCAGTACTTC; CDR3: CASSLDRSSPYEQYF
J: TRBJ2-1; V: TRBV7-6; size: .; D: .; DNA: TGTGCCAGCAGCTTGGGGACACCACTCAATGAGCAGTTCTTC; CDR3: CASSLGTPLNEQFF
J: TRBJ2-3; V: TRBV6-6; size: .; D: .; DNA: TGTGCCAGCAGTCAGGACACAGATACGCAGTATTTT; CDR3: CASSQDTDTQYF
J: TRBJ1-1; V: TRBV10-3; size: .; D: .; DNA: TGTGCCATCAGTGAGTCGCCAGATAACACTGAAGCTTTCTTT; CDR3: CAISESPDNTEAFF
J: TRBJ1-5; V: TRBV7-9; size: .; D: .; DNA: TGTGCCAGCAGCTCGGGATTAGAGGGCAGGGGATGGCAGCCCCAGCATTTT; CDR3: CASSSGLEGRGWQPQHF
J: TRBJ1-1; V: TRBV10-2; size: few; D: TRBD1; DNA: TGCGCCAGCAGTGGAGGGGGCGGTAGGACTGAAGCTTTCTTT; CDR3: CASSGGGGRTEAFF
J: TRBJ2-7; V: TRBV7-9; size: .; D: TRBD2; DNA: TGTGCCAGCAGCTGGACGACTAGCGGGACACCCTACGAGCAGTACTTC; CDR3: CASSWTTSGTPYEQYF
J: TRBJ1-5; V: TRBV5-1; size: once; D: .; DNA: TGCGCCAGCAGTCTAGAGGACCCTAATCAGCCCCAGCATTTT; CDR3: CASSLEDPNQPQHF
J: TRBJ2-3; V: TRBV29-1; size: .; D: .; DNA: TGCAGTGGGGGAAACACAGATACGCAGTATTTT; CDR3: CSGGNTDTQYF
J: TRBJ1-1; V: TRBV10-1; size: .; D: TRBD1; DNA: TGCGCCAGCAGGAGGGACAGGTCGGACCGGCAAGGTTTCTTT; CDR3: CASRRDRSDRQGFF
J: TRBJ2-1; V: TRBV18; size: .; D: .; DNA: TGTGCCAGCTCACCACCGGAAAACAATGAGCAGTTCTTC; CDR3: CASSPPENNEQFF
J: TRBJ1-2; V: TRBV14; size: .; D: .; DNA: TGTGCCAGCAGCCCCTTAAACAACTATGGCTACACCTTC; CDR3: CASSPLNNYGYTF